This T cell receptor beta chain was captured in a study of blood T cell repertoires in COVID-19. On the study more broadly: COVID-19 samples from acute and convalescent phases originated in the United States, Italy and Spain.

V lost 4 bases and J lost 2; bases outside the gene matches: 4. CDR3 length: 15 amino acids. Germline-derived CDR1 and CDR2 are LGHNA and YSLEER. Measured with immunoSEQ multiplex PCR; TCRdb has only the in-frame clones, and not every one. The sample includes approximately 74,000 clones, just over 85% of them seen just once. V gene TRBV4-3 combines with J gene TRBJ1-2; TRBD1 matches 10 bases. This TCR came from a woman of 80 years or more with active or convalescent COVID-19. Material for sequencing was peripheral blood. CDR3 sequence reads: CASSRRTGGNYGYTF. The CDR3 nucleotides read TGCGCCAGCAGCCGACGGACAGGGGGAAACTATGGCTACACCTTC.